A selection of T cell receptor beta chains follows, all from one sample in a study of post-analysis software for immune sequencing data. TCRdb re-derived calls from the PCR reads in MiXCR, one entry per CDR3 protein. In the table there are approximately 260,000 distinct CDR3 sequences, approximately 34% of which are singletons. The specimen sequenced was blood. These receptors were obtained from a girl between 5 and 17 years old with multiple sclerosis. Both conserved end residues are part of each CDR3. A D gene is named only where the DNA matches it firmly. Not every row has a clone size; where given, it reads once, few, many or a size class.

d_call,v_call,clone_size,j_call,cdr3_nt,cdr3_aa
TRBD2,TRBV12-3/TRBV12-4,many,TRBJ2-1,TGTGCCAGCCAACTAGCGGGAGGGCTGGGGATTGAGCAGTTCTTC,CASQLAGGLGIEQFF
NA,TRBV6-6,NA,TRBJ1-5,TGTGCCAGCAGTTATAGTTATGAGGTCAATCAGCCCCAGCATTTT,CASSYSYEVNQPQHF
TRBD1,TRBV6-6,NA,TRBJ1-1,TGTGCCAGCAGCAAGCCGGGACAGGATGGCCGCGACACTGAAGCTTTCTTT,CASSKPGQDGRDTEAFF
TRBD1,TRBV4-3,NA,TRBJ2-3,TGCGCCAGCAGCCAACCAGGACAGGGTTCTGATACGCAGTATTTT,CASSQPGQGSDTQYF
NA,TRBV10-3,NA,TRBJ1-2,TGTGCCATCAGTCGACAGCCATCTAACTATGGCTACACCTTC,CAISRQPSNYGYTF
TRBD2,TRBV29-1,NA,TRBJ2-1,TGCAGCGCTGGGGGGGATGAGCAGTTCTTC,CSAGGDEQFF
TRBD2,TRBV20-1,NA,TRBJ2-7,TGCAGTGCCACCCGGGAGCGGGGCCTCCCCTACGAGCAGTACTTC,CSATRERGLPYEQYF
NA,TRBV20-1,few,TRBJ1-6,TGCAGTGCTAGACAGGGTTCGGATTCACCCCTCCACTTT,CSARQGSDSPLHF
NA,TRBV28,NA,TRBJ2-2,TGTGCCAGCAGTTTGACCGGTAATTCCGGGGAGCTGTTTTTT,CASSLTGNSGELFF
TRBD2,TRBV2,many,TRBJ2-1,TGTGCCACCTTTAGCGGGAGGGCCAACAATGAGCAGTTCTTC,CATFSGRANNEQFF
TRBD1,TRBV4-1,NA,TRBJ2-5,TGCGCCAGCAGCCAATTGACAGGGGGTGAAGAGACCCAGTACTTC,CASSQLTGGEETQYF
NA,TRBV29-1,NA,TRBJ2-1,TGCAGCGTTGAAGATGAGCGGAGGGCCGATGAGCAGTTCTTC,CSVEDERRADEQFF
NA,TRBV18,once,TRBJ2-1,TGTGCCAGCTCCCCCCTGGGCGGTGACTCCTACAATGTGCAGTTCTTC,CASSPLGGDSYNVQFF
NA,TRBV6-5,NA,TRBJ1-1,TGTGCCAGCAGCCGGTCATCTTACACTGAAGCTTTCTTT,CASSRSSYTEAFF
NA,TRBV20-1,few,TRBJ2-5,TGCAGTGCTAGTCCCGGAAATGAGCAGTACTTC,CSASPGNEQYF
TRBD1,TRBV19,NA,TRBJ1-5,TGTGCCAGTAGTACTCGGACAGGGACGAGCAATCAGCCCCAGCATTTT,CASSTRTGTSNQPQHF
NA,TRBV20-1,many,TRBJ1-5,TGCAGTGCGCGGGGTCAGCCCCAGCATTTT,CSARGQPQHF
TRBD1,TRBV12-3/TRBV12-4,once,TRBJ2-1,TGTGCCAGCAGGGACAGGGGAGTTGAGCAGTTCTTC,CASRDRGVEQFF
NA,TRBV3-1,NA,TRBJ2-3,TGTGCCAGCAGCCGATACACAGATACGCAGTATTTT,CASSRYTDTQYF
NA,TRBV13,many,TRBJ1-2,TGTGCCAGCAGCTTAGGCGCGGGTTTTAACTATGGCTACACCTTC,CASSLGAGFNYGYTF
NA,TRBV5-1,NA,TRBJ2-7,TGCGCCAGCAGCTTGGGTCTTCAGAACGAGCAGTACTTC,CASSLGLQNEQYF
TRBD2,TRBV30,few,TRBJ2-3,TGTGCCTGGAGTTCCGGGACTAACACAGATACGCAGTATTTT,CAWSSGTNTDTQYF
NA,TRBV2,many,TRBJ2-1,TGTGCCAGCAGTCCCTACTTGTGGGATGAGCAGTTCTTC,CASSPYLWDEQFF
TRBD2,TRBV7-7,NA,TRBJ2-2,TGTGCCAGCAGCTCCCAACTAGCGGGGGGAACGAACACCGGGGAGCTGTTTTTT,CASSSQLAGGTNTGELFF
TRBD1,TRBV7-8,NA,TRBJ1-4,TGTGCCAGCAGCTTAGGTCTCCAGATATGGGGACAGGGGGCGACTAATGAAAAACTGTTTTTT,CASSLGLQIWGQGATNEKLFF
TRBD2,TRBV20-1,NA,TRBJ2-5,TGCAGTGCTAGGCAAGCGGGAGCGCGAGAGACCCAGTACTTC,CSARQAGARETQYF
NA,TRBV27,many,TRBJ1-2,TGTGCCAGCAGTTCTGGCCGAAACTATGGCTACACCTTC,CASSSGRNYGYTF
NA,TRBV7-9,many,TRBJ1-1,TGTGCCAGCAGCCATGGGGTAGGGAACACTGAAGCTTTCTTT,CASSHGVGNTEAFF
TRBD2,TRBV20-1,few,TRBJ2-5,TGCAGTGCTAGACCCCCGGGGGGGCTAGCTGGGGGGTTGTACCAAGAGACCCAGTACTTC,CSARPPGGLAGGLYQETQYF
TRBD2,TRBV5-1,few,TRBJ2-5,TGCGCCAGCAGCCACCCTACTAGCGGGGTCGAGACCCAGTACTTC,CASSHPTSGVETQYF
TRBD2,TRBV20-1,many,TRBJ2-3,TGCAGTGCTAAGTACGGGACTAGCTCTAGGACAGATACGCAGTATTTT,CSAKYGTSSRTDTQYF
NA,TRBV4-1,NA,TRBJ1-4,TGCGCCAGCAGCAATCGAGCCGGGAATGAAAAACTGTTTTTT,CASSNRAGNEKLFF
TRBD2,TRBV4-1,many,TRBJ2-7,TGCGCCAGCAGCCAAAGCACGGGAGGATACGAGCAGTACTTC,CASSQSTGGYEQYF
NA,TRBV7-2,many,TRBJ2-7,TGTGCCAGCAGCTTGGACAATTACTACGAGCAGTACTTC,CASSLDNYYEQYF
NA,TRBV20-1,NA,TRBJ2-7,TGCAGTGCTATATACGCCGGGACAACCGAGCAGTACTTC,CSAIYAGTTEQYF
TRBD2,TRBV20-1,many,TRBJ2-5,TGCAGTGCTAGTGATCTTGGGACTACCCAAGAGACCCAGTACTTC,CSASDLGTTQETQYF
NA,TRBV6-2/TRBV6-3,many,TRBJ2-1,TGTGCCAGCAGTTACCCGGGCGAGAAAGAGACCTCCAGCCATGAGCAGTTCTTC,CASSYPGEKETSSHEQFF
NA,TRBV7-3,NA,TRBJ2-5,TGTACCAGCAGCAAAAACGGAGGAACCGCAGAGACCCAGTACTTC,CTSSKNGGTAETQYF
TRBD1,TRBV6-6,few,TRBJ1-2,TGTGCCAGCAACGAAAAGGGGGCCCGAGGCTACACCTTC,CASNEKGARGYTF
NA,TRBV27,NA,TRBJ1-1,TGTGCCAGCAGTCATTGGACCGGGGACACTGAAGCTTTCTTT,CASSHWTGDTEAFF
NA,TRBV20-1,NA,TRBJ2-3,TGCAGTGCTAGAGATATGGGCGCAGAAAGCAAAGATACGCAGTATTTT,CSARDMGAESKDTQYF
TRBD2,TRBV7-2,once,TRBJ2-2,TGTGCCAACAATAGCGGGAGGGCCGGGGAGCTGTTTTTT,CANNSGRAGELFF
NA,TRBV5-6,few,TRBJ2-7,TGTGCCAGCAGCTCCTACAATGAGCAGTACTTC,CASSSYNEQYF
NA,TRBV20-1,many,TRBJ2-1,TGCAGTGCTAGAGGGGACACCTACAATGAGCAGTTCTTC,CSARGDTYNEQFF
NA,TRBV6-5,many,TRBJ1-2,TGTGCCAGCAATGGCCACTATGGCTACACCTTC,CASNGHYGYTF
NA,TRBV9,NA,TRBJ2-3,TGTGCCAGCAGCGTAGCTGTCTGGGTTCCCCTTGATACGCAGTATTTT,CASSVAVWVPLDTQYF